A selection of T cell receptor beta chains follows, all from one sample in a study of beta chain features in type 1 diabetes. The data were produced by immunoSEQ multiplex PCR, yet TCRdb's version contains in-frame clones alone and is incomplete. The sample holds roughly 160,000 clones, 8% to 9.5% seen once. The sequencing input was central memory CD4+ T cells from blood. The receptors originated from a young woman with type 1 diabetes. The CDR3 runs from the conserved cysteine through the conserved F or W. D genes are given only for firm matches. The size entry is marked missing in some rows and otherwise reads once, few, many or a size class.

D gene	clone size	V gene	J gene	CDR3 DNA	CDR3 protein
TRBD2	.	TRBV18	TRBJ2-3	TGTGCCAGCTCACCGCGGGAGGCCGTGGACACAGATACGCAGTATTTT	CASSPREAVDTDTQYF
.	.	TRBV7-8	TRBJ1-4	TGTGCCAGCAGGAGGGGAGGGGGTGAAAAACTGTTTTTT	CASRRGGGEKLFF
.	.	TRBV7-9	TRBJ1-4	TGTGCCAGCAGCTTAGAAGGAGGGATTCTGTTTTTT	CASSLEGGILFF
TRBD2	.	TRBV5-1	TRBJ2-3	TGCGCCAGCAGCTCCGGGACTAGCGGGAGAAGAACAGATACGCAGTATTTT	CASSSGTSGRRTDTQYF
.	.	TRBV5-1	TRBJ2-5	TGCGCCAGCAGCTTGGCCGGGGAGACATCCTTGGAGACCCAGTACTTC	CASSLAGETSLETQYF
.	few	TRBV5-1	TRBJ2-2	TGCGCCAGCAACCATGACAGCGCGAACACCGGGGAGCTGTTTTTT	CASNHDSANTGELFF
.	few	TRBV14	TRBJ2-2	TGTGCCAGCAGCCAAGGGCAGGGGAAGACCGGGGAGCTGTTTTTT	CASSQGQGKTGELFF
TRBD2	.	TRBV7-9	TRBJ2-5	TGTGCCAGCAGCCAAGATCGGGCACTAGCGGGTTCCAGGCAGTACTTC	CASSQDRALAGSRQYF
TRBD1	.	TRBV2	TRBJ2-7	TGTGCCAGCGGGGGGACAGGGGGCCACGAGCAGTACTTC	CASGGTGGHEQYF
TRBD1	.	TRBV28	TRBJ1-1	TGTGCCAGCAGTCCAGGGGGCACTAACACTGAAGCTTTCTTT	CASSPGGTNTEAFF
TRBD1	once	TRBV7-8	TRBJ2-7	TGTGCCAGCAGCTTTTCCGGGGGCAGGGGGCGCGAGCAGTACTTC	CASSFSGGRGREQYF
.	few	TRBV5-1	TRBJ1-1	TGCGCCAGCGCTCGAATTGGGGCTAACACTGAAGCTTTCTTT	CASARIGANTEAFF
.	few	TRBV30	TRBJ1-2	TGTGCCTGGAGTCAGGGTGGGGGCTACACCTTC	CAWSQGGGYTF
TRBD2	few	TRBV6-1	TRBJ2-7	TGTGCCAGCCGACCGTGGCGGGAGGGTTCCTACGAGCAGTACTTC	CASRPWREGSYEQYF
TRBD1	.	TRBV6-6	TRBJ2-5	TGTGCCAGCAGTGACAGGGGAGGCCAAGAGACCCAGTACTTC	CASSDRGGQETQYF
.	few	TRBV7-2	TRBJ2-7	TGTGCCAGCAGCCTGGACAGCGAGCAGTACTTC	CASSLDSEQYF
TRBD1	.	TRBV6-5	TRBJ1-2	TGTGCCAGCAGAAAGACAGGGGCCTTAAACTATGGCTACACCTTC	CASRKTGALNYGYTF
.	.	TRBV7-9	TRBJ1-1	TGTGCCAGCAGCCCCCGGGAGGGCATCACTGAAGCTTTCTTT	CASSPREGITEAFF
.	few	TRBV15	TRBJ2-7	TGTGCCACCAGCAGAGATTGGACAGCCTCCTACGAGCAGTACTTC	CATSRDWTASYEQYF
.	.	TRBV28	TRBJ1-1	TGTGCCAGCATGACCGAGGGAACAGGGCGAAGAGGGGCTTTCTTT	CASMTEGTGRRGAFF
TRBD2	.	TRBV5-4	TRBJ2-3	TGTGCCAGCAGCTTGGGTCTTAGCGGGGGTACGGATACGCAGTATTTT	CASSLGLSGGTDTQYF
TRBD1	few	TRBV27	TRBJ1-2	TGTGCCAGCAGTTTTGGGACTAGGGACAGATCTGCCTATGGCTACACCTTC	CASSFGTRDRSAYGYTF
.	.	TRBV28	TRBJ2-3	TGTGCCAGCAGTTCCTATTCGATCACAGATACGCAGTATTTT	CASSSYSITDTQYF
.	few	TRBV29-1	TRBJ2-2	TGCGCTGCGGGCGGGCTTAGTACCGGGGAGCTGTTTTTT	CAAGGLSTGELFF
.	few	TRBV18	TRBJ1-1	TGTGCCAGCTCACCACAGGGTACTAGCATAGAAGCTTTCTTT	CASSPQGTSIEAFF
.	few	TRBV20-1	TRBJ1-1	TGCAGTGCTGAGGGTCACACTGAAGCTTTCTTT	CSAEGHTEAFF
TRBD1	few	TRBV7-7	TRBJ2-5	TGTGCTAGCAGCTCTTCCGGGACAGGGGTAGAGACCCAGTACTTC	CASSSSGTGVETQYF
TRBD2	few	TRBV7-6	TRBJ2-5	TGTGCCAGCAGCCGCCCGGGGGACCAGCGGGGGGGCCAAGAGACCCAGTACTTC	CASSRPGDQRGGQETQYF
.	few	TRBV9	TRBJ2-3	TGTGCCAGCAGCGCCTCGCGGGGCACAGATACGCAGTATTTT	CASSASRGTDTQYF
.	once	TRBV2	TRBJ2-1	TGTGCCAGCAGTAGAGGTAATGAGCAGTTCTTC	CASSRGNEQFF
TRBD2	few	TRBV30	TRBJ2-7	TGTGCCTGGAGTGGGAAGGGGCTAGCGGGAGCAGGGCAGTACTTC	CAWSGKGLAGAGQYF
TRBD1	.	TRBV19	TRBJ1-4	TGTGCCAGTAGCGGGGACAGAAGGCAGGTAGAAAAACTGTTTTTT	CASSGDRRQVEKLFF
TRBD1	few	TRBV7-3	TRBJ1-2	TGTGCCAGCAGCTTAGCAGGGGGAATCTATGGCTACACCTTC	CASSLAGGIYGYTF
TRBD2	few	TRBV6-1	TRBJ2-1	TGTGCCAGCAGTGAAAGGTTAGCGGGAACCTACAATGAGCAGTTCTTC	CASSERLAGTYNEQFF
TRBD2	few	TRBV7-2	TRBJ2-1	TGTGCCAGCAGCTTGGTCGGGAGGGTCTACAATGAGCAGTTCTTC	CASSLVGRVYNEQFF
.	few	TRBV6-5	TRBJ1-1	TGTGCCAGCAGTTACATCGGGGGCACTGAAGCTTTCTTT	CASSYIGGTEAFF
TRBD1	few	TRBV7-8	TRBJ1-5	TGTGCCAGCAGCTTAGGGGACAGGGGATTTCAGCCCCAGCATTTT	CASSLGDRGFQPQHF
.	few	TRBV7-8	TRBJ1-2	TGTGCCAGCAGTGAGGCAGGGTGGGTTGGCTACACCTTC	CASSEAGWVGYTF
.	.	TRBV19	TRBJ1-1	TGTGCCAGTAGTAAAACGGACATAATGAACACTGAAGCTTTCTTT	CASSKTDIMNTEAFF
TRBD1	.	TRBV27	TRBJ2-3	TGTGCCAGCACTCGGACAGGGACAGATACGCAGTATTTT	CASTRTGTDTQYF
.	many	TRBV4-3	TRBJ1-3	TGCGCCAGCAGCCAAAGGGGTACCTGGAACACCATATATTTT	CASSQRGTWNTIYF
TRBD1	.	TRBV9	TRBJ1-6	TGTGCCAGCAGCGTAGGAGTCGGGGCAGGGGGCAATTCACCCCTCCACTTT	CASSVGVGAGGNSPLHF
.	few	TRBV2	TRBJ1-5	TGTGCCAGCAGTGAACAGGGATTTCAGCCCCAGCATTTT	CASSEQGFQPQHF
.	.	TRBV30	TRBJ2-3	TGTGCCTGGAGTCCCCAGACAGATACGCAGTATTTT	CAWSPQTDTQYF
.	few	TRBV27	TRBJ2-4	TGTGCCAGCAGTTTATCGGCAGTCAAAAACATTCAGTACTTC	CASSLSAVKNIQYF
TRBD2	many	TRBV28	TRBJ2-3	TGTGCCAGCAGTCAGGCGACTAGCGGGAAGACAGATACGCAGTATTTT	CASSQATSGKTDTQYF
.	few	TRBV5-6	TRBJ1-2	TGTGCCAGCAGACCCGGATTACTGGGGCGGTATGGCTACACCTTC	CASRPGLLGRYGYTF
.	.	TRBV14	TRBJ1-1	TGTGCCAGCAGCTTCCGACAGAACACTGAAGCTTTCTTT	CASSFRQNTEAFF
.	few	TRBV7-9	TRBJ1-1	TGTGCCAGCCGCCGGGAGCCAAGCATTGAGAGGGGAGCTTTCTTT	CASRREPSIERGAFF
.	.	TRBV2	TRBJ1-5	TGTGCCAGCACGTCGACTGTCCACGCGCCCCAGCATTTT	CASTSTVHAPQHF
.	.	TRBV11-2	TRBJ2-1	TGTGCCAGCAGCGCCGGGAGTACCTACAATGAGCAGTTCTTC	CASSAGSTYNEQFF
.	few	TRBV4-3	TRBJ2-1	TGCGCCAGCAGCCAAGAGTCGTACAATGAGCAGTTCTTC	CASSQESYNEQFF
TRBD1	.	TRBV2	TRBJ2-5	TGTGCCAGCAGCGGCGGGGACAGGGGTAGGGAGACCCAGTACTTC	CASSGGDRGRETQYF
.	few	TRBV30	TRBJ1-3	TGTGCCTGGACCCGGGACAACCTCGGTGGAAACACCATATATTTT	CAWTRDNLGGNTIYF
.	few	TRBV11-2	TRBJ2-5	TGTGCCAGCAGCTCACAGCTTCAAGAGACCCAGTACTTC	CASSSQLQETQYF